These 22 T cell receptor beta chains were sequenced from one sample in a study of cytomegalovirus exposure and HLA in healthy donors. TCRdb keeps only in-frame clones here, not all; method: immunoSEQ multiplex PCR. The sample holds 55,000 to 80,000 clones, over 90% seen once. The sequencing sample was made of PBMCs. The origin of the receptors is a woman under 30 in good health and CMV-seropositive.

The chain combines TRBV5-4 with TRBJ2-5, with TRBD1 matching over 7 bases. Germline CDR1 reads SGHNT; CDR2 reads YYREEE (reference sequence). This CDR3 has 14 residues. J lost 5 bases, V lost 5 bases, and 9 bases had no gene match. CDR3 DNA: TGTGCCAGCAGTACGACAGGGAGTATGGAGACCCAGTACTTC. Amino acid sequence: CASSTTGSMETQYF. The full variable domain, rest sourced from reference TRBV5-4 and TRBJ2-5, is ETGVTQSPTHLIKTRGQQVTLRCSSQSGHNTVSWYQQALGQGPQFIFQYYREEENGRGNFPPRFSGLQFPNYSSELNVNALELDDSALYLCASSTTGSMETQYFGPGTRLLVL.

The rearrangement links TRBV15 to TRBJ1-4; possible D gene TRBD1, 6 bases. This CDR3 is built from 15 residues. Germline lookup yields CDR1 LNHNV and CDR2 YYDKDF (reference sequence). Trimming took 4 bases from V and 8 from J, leaving 17 bases between them. The CDR3 DNA reads as TGTGCCACCAGCAAAGGGGGGGGAGGGGACGAAAAACTGTTTTTT. This gives the protein CATSKGGGGDEKLFF.

The sample holds one count of this clone. This chain joins TRBV18 and TRBJ1-1, with D tentatively TRBD1 (5 bases). This CDR3 spans 13 amino acids. Germline lookup yields CDR1 KGHSH and CDR2 LQKENI. Trimming removed 2 bases from V and 8 bases from J, with 12 bases in between. The chain's CDR3 is CASSPGAPREAFF. Here the CDR3 DNA reads TGTGCCAGCTCACCAGGGGCGCCTCGCGAAGCTTTCTTT.

The chain employs TRBV5-1 and TRBJ2-3, with TRBD1 matching over 7 bases. Germline trimming cut 4 bases from V and 3 bases from J; bases unmatched to any gene: 5. Germline CDR1 is SGHRS and CDR2 is YFSETQ. This CDR3 spans 14 amino acids. In DNA, the CDR3 is TGCGCCAGCAGCACGACAGGGTTAACAGATACGCAGTATTTT. Translated, it gives CASSTTGLTDTQYF.

The rearrangement uses TRBV7-9 and TRBJ2-7, with TRBD1 identical over 8 bases. The V and J ends lost 1 base and 0 bases, in that order; junction bases with no gene match: 11. This CDR3 contains 18 residues. Germline-derived CDR1 and CDR2 are SEHNR and FQNEAQ (reference sequence). CDR3 DNA: TGTGCCAGCAGCTTAGGACCAGGACAGGGACGGAGCTCCTACGAGCAGTACTTC. Residues: CASSLGPGQGRSSYEQYF.

V gene TRBV19 combines with J gene TRBJ2-7; D gene ambiguous. Trimming shortened V by 1 base and J by 0 bases, and 10 bases separated the two germline ends. Germline CDR1 reads LNHDA; CDR2 reads SQIVND (reference sequence). The CDR3 spans 15 residues. The CDR3 loop reads CASSIGTGYSYEQYF. In nucleotides, the CDR3 is TGTGCCAGTAGTATAGGAACCGGGTACTCCTACGAGCAGTACTTC.

This clone was observed once. J is TRBJ2-3 and V is TRBV25-1; D might be TRBD2 (7 bases). V was cut by 8 bases and J by 3 bases, with 24 bases left in between. The CDR3 is 17 residues long. Germline CDR1 MGHDK, CDR2 SYGVNS. CDR3 sequence: CASSEGEGMGSTDTQYF. The CDR3 nucleotides are TGTGCCAGCTCGGAGGGGGAGGGGATGGGATCGACAGATACGCAGTATTTT.

The rearrangement links TRBV6-6 to TRBJ1-1, with D hard to call. From germline, CDR1 is MNHNY and CDR2 SVGAGI (reference sequence). Trimming cost V 7 bases and J 7 bases, with 16 bases left between them. This CDR3 has 13 residues. The CDR3, as DNA: TGTGCCAGCATCCCTGGAGGGAGGGTTGAAGCTTTCTTT. The encoded protein is CASIPGGRVEAFF.

The sample holds one count of this clone. The chain uses TRBV4-1 and TRBJ1-1; 7 nucleotides align to TRBD1. CDR1 is MGHRA and CDR2 is YSYEKL in the germline V gene. The V gene end was trimmed by 1 base and the J gene end by 5 bases; junction bases not matched to a gene: 4. The CDR3 runs to 14 residues. This CDR3 is CASSQGLGQTEAFF. The CDR3 DNA follows: TGCGCCAGCAGCCAAGGCTTGGGACAGACTGAAGCTTTCTTT.

V usage is TRBV27 and J usage is TRBJ2-7; the match to TRBD2 covers 8 bases. The V segment lost 11 bases and the J segment 3 bases; nucleotides outside the gene matches: 9. Germline V lookup: CDR1 MNHEY, CDR2 SMNVEV (reference sequence). This CDR3 has 13 residues. CDR3 DNA sequence: TGTGCCCCACCGGGGGGGCGTTTCTACGAGCAGTACTTC. Translating gives CAPPGGRFYEQYF.

The J gene is TRBJ2-7, the V gene TRBV7-8; D unclear. V lost 5 bases to trimming and J lost 3 bases, with 14 bases between them. Germline lookup yields CDR1 SGHVS and CDR2 FQNEAQ. The CDR3 consists of 14 residues. CDR3 sequence (DNA): TGTGCCAGCAGCCCCGTGGCGGAAATCTACGAGCAGTACTTC. Amino acid sequence: CASSPVAEIYEQYF.

The chain employs TRBV5-1 and TRBJ1-1; 9 nucleotides agree with TRBD1. Germline values: CDR1 SGHRS, CDR2 YFSETQ. The CDR3 extends over 13 amino acids. Germline trimming cut 6 bases from V and 10 bases from J; bases unmatched to any gene: 10. CDR3 bases: TGCGCCAGCACCGGACAGGGGATGGGTGTAGCTTTCTTT. Translating it yields CASTGQGMGVAFF.

In nucleotides, the CDR3 is TGTGCCAGCAGTTTATGGGGCAGGGGTGCGTACGAGCAGTACTTC. Encoded protein: CASSLWGRGAYEQYF. This sequence joins TRBV28 and TRBJ2-7, with D possibly TRBD1 on 6 matching bases. CDR3 length equals 15 residues. Germline assignment: CDR1 MDHEN and CDR2 SYDVKM. V lost 0 bases and J 4 bases, leaving 13 bases between the germline ends.

The rearrangement joins TRBV29-1 to TRBJ1-1, with a possible D match to TRBD1 (5 bases). The germline V gene encodes CDR1 SQVTM and CDR2 ANQGSEA. The CDR3 length is 11 residues. Trimming cost V 4 bases and J 6 bases, with 9 bases left between them. CDR3 region: CSVVTGAEAFF. CDR3 DNA sequence: TGCAGCGTTGTCACAGGCGCTGAAGCTTTCTTT.

This chain links TRBV6-5 with TRBJ2-7, with 8 bases aligning to TRBD2. With V trimmed by 6 bases and J by 4 bases, 8 bases remained unmatched. This CDR3 has 14 residues. CDR1 and CDR2 from the germline V gene are MNHEY and SVGAGI. Here the CDR3 reads CASRNGGANYEQYF. In DNA, the CDR3 is TGTGCCAGCAGGAACGGGGGGGCCAATTACGAGCAGTACTTC.

This rearrangement joins TRBV11-3 to TRBJ2-1; possible D gene TRBD2, 5 bases. The germline V and J ends were trimmed by 1 base and 4 bases, with 11 bases remaining between them. CDR1 is SGHNT, CDR2 YENEEA, per germline. This CDR3 comprises 15 residues. The CDR3 nucleotides are TGTGCCAGCAGCTTAGGTCGGGGTCGTTACAATGAGCAGTTCTTC. Protein: CASSLGRGRYNEQFF.

The chain recombines TRBV12-5 with TRBJ2-3; D is possibly TRBD1 (7 bases). Trimming shortened V by 6 bases and J by 2 bases, and 12 bases separated the two germline ends. Germline CDR1 LGHNT, CDR2 FRNRAP. This CDR3 has 14 amino acids. CDR3 amino acids: CASGRGTDTDTQYF. In DNA, the CDR3 is TGTGCTAGTGGGCGCGGGACAGACACAGATACGCAGTATTTT.

The chain links TRBV11-2 to TRBJ2-3; perhaps TRBD2 as D (6 bases). The CDR3 totals 13 residues. The germline V gene has CDR1 SGHAT and CDR2 FQNNGV. V was cut by 5 bases and J by 4 bases, with 10 bases left in between. Here the CDR3 DNA reads TGTGCCAGCAGCCCGGGAGTGTCAGATACGCAGTATTTT. It translates to CASSPGVSDTQYF.

Only one count was recorded for this clone. J is TRBJ1-1 and V is TRBV6-1, with D possibly matching TRBD1 (5 bases). Trimming cost V 5 bases and J 7 bases, with 8 bases left between them. The CDR3 length is 11 residues. Per the germline V gene, CDR1 is MNHNS and CDR2 is SASEGT. This CDR3 is CASSRGVEAFF. Written as DNA, the CDR3 is TGTGCCAGCAGTCGGGGGGTTGAAGCTTTCTTT.

This CDR3 reads CASSGSFEADTQYF. The CDR3 bases are TGTGCCAGCAGCGGTAGTTTCGAGGCAGATACGCAGTATTTT. The chain combines TRBV9 with TRBJ2-3; unclear D gene. With 3 bases removed from V and 4 bases from J, the gap between germline ends came to 12 bases. Germline loops: CDR1 SGDLS, CDR2 YYNGEE. This CDR3 spans 14 amino acids.

V gene TRBV7-3 combines with J gene TRBJ2-1, with TRBD2 as a possible D gene (5 bases). The CDR3 contains 15 residues. Per the germline V gene, CDR1 is SGHTA and CDR2 is FQGTGA. Between the trimmed V and J ends, which lost 5 bases and 0 bases, there was a span of 11 bases. The CDR3 loop reads CASSAQLGSYNEQFF. The CDR3 coding sequence is TGTGCCAGCAGCGCCCAACTAGGCTCCTACAATGAGCAGTTCTTC.

This chain joins TRBV4-3 and TRBJ1-1; 7 nucleotides align to TRBD1. Germline assignment: CDR1 LGHNA and CDR2 YSLEER. There are 14 residues in the CDR3. V lost 0 bases, J lost 8 bases, and 6 bases stayed unmatched. The CDR3 here is CASSQDPRDSEAFF. The CDR3, as DNA: TGCGCCAGCAGCCAAGATCCCAGGGACAGCGAAGCTTTCTTT.